These T cell receptor beta chains were read from a single sample in a study of blood T cell repertoires in COVID-19. Method: immunoSEQ multiplex PCR; TCRdb's copy keeps in-frame clones and lacks some. The sample holds about 100,000 clones, approximately 84% seen once. What was sequenced was peripheral blood. These receptors came from a human donor in a cohort sampled during active COVID-19. Each CDR3 is given with its conserved first and last residue. A D gene is named only where the DNA matches it firmly. Clone size is shown for a subset of rows, as once, few, many or a class of expanded clone.

clone_size d_call j_call v_call cdr3_aa cdr3_nt
. . TRBJ2-1 TRBV15 CATSRDPPGNSYNEQFF TGTGCCACCAGCAGGGATCCGCCGGGGAACTCCTACAATGAGCAGTTCTTC
. . TRBJ1-1 TRBV7-2 CASSLATVMNTEAFF TGTGCCAGCAGCTTAGCGACAGTGATGAACACTGAAGCTTTCTTT
. . TRBJ2-2 TRBV27 CASRYSGDTGELFF TGTGCCAGCAGATACTCAGGGGACACCGGGGAGCTGTTTTTT
. . TRBJ2-5 TRBV7-2 CASSLSVSRGQETQYF TGTGCCAGCAGCCTCTCCGTTAGTAGGGGGCAAGAGACCCAGTACTTC
. . TRBJ2-7 TRBV7-2 CASSLAEYEQYF TGTGCCAGCAGCTTAGCGGAGTACGAGCAGTACTTC
. . TRBJ1-3 TRBV2 CASSEAVAGNTIYF TGTGCCAGCAGTGAAGCCGTTGCGGGAAACACCATATATTTT
. . TRBJ1-2 TRBV11-3 CASSYGQPGGYTF TGTGCCAGCAGCTACGGACAGCCCGGGGGCTACACCTTC
once . TRBJ1-5 TRBV7-2 CASSSSPQGQPQHF TGTGCCAGCAGCTCCAGCCCCCAGGGCCAGCCCCAGCATTTT
. . TRBJ1-2 TRBV28 CASSPTGNYGYTF TGTGCCAGCAGTCCTACAGGAAACTATGGCTACACCTTC
. . TRBJ2-7 TRBV5-6 CASSLLAGEQYF TGTGCCAGCAGCTTGTTGGCAGGAGAGCAGTACTTC
. . TRBJ2-5 TRBV5-4 CASSPGGGGGWETQYF TGTGCCAGCAGCCCAGGGGGCGGGGGCGGCTGGGAGACCCAGTACTTC
. . TRBJ1-2 TRBV28 CASSRGGTALNYGYTF TGTGCCAGCAGCCGGGGGGGGACGGCATTGAACTATGGCTACACCTTC
. TRBD1 TRBJ1-2 TRBV7-2 CASSLVTGGNGYTF TGTGCCAGCAGCTTAGTGACAGGGGGGAATGGCTACACCTTC
. . TRBJ1-1 TRBV2 CASNEKEIMNTEAFF TGTGCCAGCAACGAGAAAGAGATCATGAACACTGAAGCTTTCTTT
few TRBD2 TRBJ2-1 TRBV9 CASSPSGGGAYNEQFF TGTGCCAGCAGCCCCTCGGGAGGGGGAGCCTACAATGAGCAGTTCTTC
. TRBD1 TRBJ1-2 TRBV14 CASSQTKEQGLDRTF TGTGCCAGCAGCCAGACAAAAGAACAGGGGCTGGATCGCACCTTC
. TRBD2 TRBJ2-4 TRBV7-2 CASSLSGGGNIQYF TGTGCCAGCAGCCTTAGCGGGGGCGGAAACATTCAGTACTTC
few . TRBJ1-6 TRBV12-5 CASGLVRGEMPENSPLHF TGTGCTAGTGGTTTGGTACGTGGAGAGATGCCTGAAAATTCACCCCTCCACTTT
. . TRBJ1-3 TRBV28 CASSLLTGPSGNTIYF TGTGCCAGCAGTTTGCTCACAGGACCCTCTGGAAACACCATATATTTT
. . TRBJ2-7 TRBV11-1 CASSAVDRRGAYEQYF TGTGCCAGCAGCGCCGTCGACAGGAGAGGAGCCTACGAGCAGTACTTC
. TRBD2 TRBJ2-5 TRBV7-3 CASSLRGLGVAGTQETQYF TGTGCCAGCAGCTTAAGGGGTTTGGGGGTAGCGGGGACCCAAGAGACCCAGTACTTC
. TRBD2 TRBJ2-3 TRBV14 CASSQGRLAGVPWPDTQYF TGTGCCAGCAGCCAGGGGCGGCTAGCGGGAGTTCCTTGGCCGGATACGCAGTATTTT
. . TRBJ1-1 TRBV6-5 CASRTRNTEAFF TGTGCCAGCAGGACAAGGAACACTGAAGCTTTCTTT
. . TRBJ2-7 TRBV6-1 CASSEGVGGSYEQYF TGTGCCAGCAGTGAAGGGGTGGGGGGTTCCTACGAGCAGTACTTC
. . TRBJ2-7 TRBV7-8 CASSVGTQGPSSYEQYF TGTGCCAGCAGCGTCGGGACTCAAGGGCCCTCCTCCTACGAGCAGTACTTC
few TRBD2 TRBJ2-5 TRBV27 CASRGGGLYQETQYF TGTGCCAGCAGGGGCGGGGGGCTCTACCAAGAGACCCAGTACTTC
. TRBD2 TRBJ2-3 TRBV6-4 CASRAGLAVTDTQYF TGTGCCAGCAGAGCTGGACTAGCGGTAACAGATACGCAGTATTTT
. TRBD2 TRBJ2-1 TRBV3-1/TRBV3-2 CASSTHSGGAYNEQFF TGTGCCAGCAGCACACATAGCGGGGGGGCCTACAATGAGCAGTTCTTC
. TRBD2 TRBJ2-1 TRBV11-2 CASSLSGGAWDEQFF TGTGCCAGCAGCTTAAGCGGGGGGGCCTGGGATGAGCAGTTCTTC
. . TRBJ2-7 TRBV6-6 CASSPWPPGHSSYEQYF TGTGCCAGCAGTCCATGGCCCCCGGGACACAGCTCCTACGAGCAGTACTTC
. TRBD1 TRBJ1-2 TRBV7-2 CASSLVYLLGQGPGYTF TGTGCCAGCAGCTTAGTTTATCTGCTGGGACAGGGGCCTGGCTACACCTTC
once . TRBJ1-5 TRBV28 CASSAIRAAYSNQPQHF TGTGCCAGCAGCGCGATCAGGGCAGCTTATAGCAATCAGCCCCAGCATTTT
. TRBD2 TRBJ2-3 TRBV9 CASSVGASGYTDTQYF TGTGCCAGCAGCGTAGGGGCTAGCGGTTACACAGATACGCAGTATTTT
few . TRBJ2-1 TRBV7-9 CASSLSGAGPWGFF TGTGCCAGCAGCTTAAGCGGCGCGGGGCCTTGGGGGTTCTTC
. . TRBJ2-5 TRBV5-4 CASTDGGQIRETQYF TGTGCCAGCACCGATGGAGGACAGATTCGGGAGACCCAGTACTTC
. TRBD2 TRBJ2-3 TRBV11-2 CASSLAGGLFTDTQYF TGTGCCAGCAGCTTAGCGGGGGGGTTATTCACAGATACGCAGTATTTT
many . TRBJ1-2 TRBV7-6 CASSSGVSGYTF TGTGCCAGCAGCTCAGGGGTATCTGGCTACACCTTC
. TRBD1 TRBJ2-5 TRBV9 CASSQESTGEKTQYF TGTGCCAGCAGCCAAGAGTCTACAGGGGAGAAGACCCAGTACTTC
once . TRBJ2-1 TRBV5-4 CASSRGVSSYNEQFF TGTGCCAGCAGCCGAGGCGTGAGCTCCTACAATGAGCAGTTCTTC
. . TRBJ1-2 TRBV5-6 CASSALQGPYGYTF TGTGCCAGCAGCGCACTACAGGGCCCCTATGGCTACACCTTC
. TRBD1 TRBJ2-7 TRBV6-2/TRBV6-3 CASSRDSNYEQYF TGTGCCAGCAGTCGGGACAGCAACTACGAGCAGTACTTC
. . TRBJ1-5 TRBV14 CASSLGQPRNQPQHF TGTGCCAGCAGCCTTGGACAGCCCCGCAATCAGCCCCAGCATTTT
once . TRBJ2-3 TRBV4-1 CASSLASDTQYF TGCGCCAGCAGTCTAGCATCAGATACGCAGTATTTT
once TRBD2 TRBJ2-4 TRBV11-2 CASSLSGGANLDF TGTGCCAGCAGCCTTAGCGGGGGGGCGAATCTGGACTTC
. . TRBJ1-5 TRBV14 CASSQEAGWRPGPQHF TGTGCCAGCAGCCAAGAGGCAGGTTGGCGGCCAGGGCCGCAGCATTTT
. . TRBJ2-2 TRBV7-3 CASSFLSGTGELFF TGTGCCAGCAGCTTTTTATCCGGCACCGGGGAGCTGTTTTTT
. . TRBJ1-1 TRBV25-1 CASSAVRNTEAFF TGTGCCAGCAGTGCCGTGAGGAACACTGAAGCTTTCTTT
. TRBD2 TRBJ2-7 TRBV6-5 CASSSPGGNLGYEQYF TGTGCCAGCAGTTCCCCCGGGGGGAATCTAGGTTACGAGCAGTACTTC
. . TRBJ2-7 TRBV18 CASSPGLDPSEQYF TGTGCCAGCTCACCAGGGCTTGATCCTTCCGAGCAGTACTTC
. TRBD1 TRBJ1-4 TRBV10-3 CATGWDSWGEKLFF TGTGCCACCGGCTGGGACAGCTGGGGCGAAAAACTGTTTTTT
few TRBD1 TRBJ1-1 TRBV18 CASSLQGASNTEAFF TGTGCCAGCTCACTACAGGGGGCTTCGAACACTGAAGCTTTCTTT
few . TRBJ2-1 TRBV7-8 CASSSGNEQFF TGTGCCAGCAGCTCGGGTAATGAGCAGTTCTTC
. . TRBJ2-1 TRBV14 CASSQLAGRYNEQFF TGTGCCAGCAGCCAATTAGCAGGGCGGTACAATGAGCAGTTCTTC
. . TRBJ2-7 TRBV18 CASSPKTGLLEQYF TGTGCCAGCTCACCGAAAACAGGCCTGCTCGAGCAGTACTTC
. TRBD1 TRBJ1-6 TRBV11-2 CASSFQTGGNNSPLHF TGTGCCAGCAGCTTCCAGACAGGGGGCAATAATTCACCCCTCCACTTT